One T cell receptor beta chain is described in this entry. These data belong to a study of blood T cell repertoires in COVID-19. The CDR3 has 15 residues. Trimming pared 5 bases from V and 2 bases from J, leaving 13 bases between. Looked up from germline, CDR1 is MNHEY and CDR2 is SMNVEV (reference sequence). Original handling: Nucleated cell number was recorded as an estimate derived from reference gene primer amplification. Only in-frame clones appear in the TCRdb table, and some are missing; sequencing was by immunoSEQ multiplex PCR. V and J calls and clone size are given by that table; D and trimming were obtained from the DNA. The sample includes tens of thousands of clones, more than 80% of them seen just once.

This clonotype originated in a man aged 80 or over with acute or convalescent COVID-19. Sequenced material: peripheral blood. The V and J genes are TRBV27 and TRBJ1-5; D perhaps matches TRBD1 (5 bases). CDR3 coding DNA: TGTGCCAGCAGTCCTAGTTCGGGGGGCAATCAGCCCCAGCATTTT. Amino acid sequence: CASSPSSGGNQPQHF.